This TCR beta chain was profiled in a study of identical twins. Whole-study findings and limits: Cross-sectional statistics, not tracking of the same donors, supported the conclusions. Models predicted too little out-of-frame TCR alpha sharing in monozygotic twins. Beta out-of-frame sequences showed weaker excess twin sharing.

This clonotype has at least ten counts. The antigen remains undetermined. Template switching added a universal primer binding site, and final cDNA carried unique molecular identifiers. Each CDR3 protein gets one entry after TCRdb re-called the 5' RACE reads with MiXCR. The sample has some 260,000 distinct CDR3 sequences; 11% to 15% are singletons. Sequences were obtained from memory (CD45RO+) T cells sorted from blood. The sequence was obtained from a woman younger than 35 in good health.

CDR3: CATSKGGQTYEQYF. The CDR3 DNA reads TGTGCCACCAGCAAGGGAGGGCAGACCTACGAGCAGTACTTC. This chain uses TRBV15 with TRBJ2-7, with 7 bases matching TRBD2. V lost 4 bases, J lost 2 bases, and 5 bases stayed unmatched. Looked up from germline, CDR1 is LNHNV and CDR2 is YYDKDF (reference sequence). The CDR3 is 14 amino acids.